The sequence of this T cell receptor beta chain was determined in a study of blood T cell repertoires in COVID-19 (dated by TCRdb to the early 2020s). Describing the broader study: The collaborator samples originated in the United States, Italy and Spain and spanned the acute and convalescent phases of COVID-19. The material from the prospective study consisted of cDNA or gDNA derived from T cells, B-cell-depleted T cells, or PBMCs. The dataset comprised deeply sampled blood TCRbeta repertoires from subjects exposed to, actively infected with, or recovered from COVID-19. The repertoires were released in a freely available public database intended as a resource for research on the immune response to SARS-CoV-2. The samples were drawn from two sources: the first 160 participants of the ongoing ImmuneRACE study, and over 950 subjects contributed by 6 global collaborators. Sample metadata almost always included a de-identified subject ID, COVID-19 status, age in years and sex. HLA class I and class II types, where available, came from metadata supplied by the sample provider rather than from assay-based typing.

Notes on this clone: No cognate antigen has been identified for it. The record has no base qualities; no much larger clone is one base away.

TCRbeta CDR3 regions were amplified from genomic DNA by means of the immunoSEQ Assay, a bias-controlled multiplex PCR. The original pipeline was this. Nucleated cell counts per sample were estimated from amplification of reference gene primers within the assay. To quantify the absolute abundance of each unique TCRbeta CDR3 rearrangement, sequence reads were collapsed and filtered. Productive Simpson clonality was computed per sample as the square root of Simpson's diversity index over productive rearrangements. The source is immuneACCESS, and TCRdb retained only in-frame sequences with V and J called. Part of the clones is not carried over; for the studies checked, unresolved V genes explain less than half of this, and the remainder is unexplained. The V and J calls and clone size are taken from that table; D and trimming were inferred from the DNA. This sample holds over 100,000 clones; 70% to 90% were observed only once. Approximately 10% of the sample belongs to the ten largest clones.

Each collaborating institution followed its own protocols to collect whole blood in K2EDTA tubes. For TCRbeta analysis, collaborators shipped samples in one of three forms: frozen whole blood, isolated PBMCs, or DNA extracted from either of those sample types. Via the germline V gene (reference sequence), CDR1 is LNHDA and CDR2 SQIVND. V sheds 5 bases and J sheds 4 bases, leaving 15 bases between their ends. Reading from cysteine to phenylalanine, the CDR3 counts 15 amino acids. The retained sequence is limited to the CDR3, 45 bases, with the frame set at the first base. What the research found in general, with its limitations: How much clinical and demographic metadata was included differed by source and by participant, and the metadata was provided uncurated.

The rearrangement joined TRBV19 to TRBJ1-5; a confident D gene designation cannot be given. Sequencing was done on a sample of peripheral blood. The sequence was obtained from a man aged 45 to 65 with acute or convalescent COVID-19. The DNA reads TGTGCCAGTAGTCTTTACACAAGAGGGAATCAGCCCCAGCATTTT. Translated, this is CASSLYTRGNQPQHF.